This TCR beta chain comes out of a study of CD8+ T cells in alopecia areata. Background on the study: After 6 to 18 months of tofacitinib, follow-up continued 6 months off drug.

The authors extracted RNA and reverse transcribed it into cDNA as the sequencing template. Assay: immunoSEQ multiplex PCR; the TCRdb copy retains only in-frame clones and omits some. The sample consists of about 180,000 clones, 50% to 60% of them appearing once. Trimming shortened V by 4 bases and J by 4 bases, and 5 bases separated the two germline ends. Germline loops: CDR1 ENHRY, CDR2 SYGVKD. The CDR3 has 13 amino acids. Specimen: CD4+ T cells sorted from blood, collected at week 0. The receptor was derived from a human donor with alopecia areata. This chain connects TRBV10-3 to TRBJ2-6; no firm D call. The CDR3 region is CAISVAGANVLTF. The CDR3 DNA is TGTGCCATCAGTGTTGCGGGGGCCAACGTCCTGACTTTC.